Reported below is one TCR beta chain. The data derive from a study of blood T cell repertoires in COVID-19. The length of the CDR3 is 16 residues. After removal of 2 bases from V and 2 bases from J, the junction contained 4 bases not matched to a gene. CDR1 is MGHDK, CDR2 SYGVNS, per germline. Clones were read by immunoSEQ multiplex PCR, and TCRdb kept only the in-frame ones, dropping some. Of 130,000 or so clones in the sample, approximately 84% are singletons; the top ten hold approximately 17%. The chain is built from TRBV25-1 and TRBJ1-3, with TRBD1 matching 9 bases. The specimen was peripheral blood. This clonotype was sampled from a woman of 80 years or more with acute or convalescent COVID-19. The CDR3 protein is CASSERGQGPGNTIYF. The CDR3, as DNA: TGTGCCAGCAGTGAAAGGGGACAGGGCCCTGGAAACACCATATATTTT.